These 18 T cell receptor beta chains were sequenced from one sample in a study of OX40 agonist ivuxolimab in advanced cancers. Repertoires were generated with immunoSEQ multiplex PCR, while TCRdb's copy carries only in-frame clones and drops some. The sample lists some 25,000 clones, approximately 85% occurring once. The sequencing used CD4+ or CD8+ T cells sorted from blood, collected in a trial of the OX40 agonist ivuxolimab. These receptors all come from an adult with an advanced solid tumor such as melanoma, head and neck, liver or kidney cancer.

This chain joins TRBV28 and TRBJ2-2; TRBD2 agrees at 13 bases. After removal of 1 base from V and 6 bases from J, the junction contained 5 bases not matched to a gene. The CDR3 spans 17 residues. CDR1 is MDHEN, CDR2 SYDVKM, per germline. CDR3 in amino acids: CASSLYRGLAGAGELFF. As DNA, the CDR3 is TGTGCCAGCAGTTTATATCGAGGACTAGCGGGAGCCGGGGAGCTGTTTTTT.

The chain recombines TRBV19 with TRBJ2-6; possible D gene TRBD1, 6 bases. Germline values: CDR1 LNHDA, CDR2 SQIVND (reference sequence). Deletions cut 5 bases from V and 4 bases from J, with 12 bases between. The CDR3 length is 15 residues. CDR3 nucleotide sequence: TGTGCCAGTAGTTTACAGGGATCAGGGGCCAACGTCCTGACTTTC. It specifies CASSLQGSGANVLTF.

The CDR3 is CASSGTGGDRFKVYNEQFF. The CDR3 DNA is TGTGCCAGCAGCGGGACTGGAGGAGACAGGTTTAAAGTCTACAATGAGCAGTTCTTC. This chain uses TRBV13 with TRBJ2-1, with D perhaps matching TRBD1 or TRBD2 (6 bases each). The germline V gene has CDR1 PRHDT and CDR2 FYEKMQ (reference sequence). The CDR3 is made up of 19 amino acids. V dropped 5 bases and J dropped 3 bases, with 26 bases sitting between them.

The chain carries TRBV6-5 and TRBJ2-7; D not certain. V lost 2 bases and J 3 bases, leaving 17 bases between the germline ends. CDR1 is MNHEY and CDR2 is SVGAGI in the germline V gene. CDR3 length equals 16 residues. The CDR3 DNA is TGTGCCAGCAGTTACGGGCAGTCTCCTACCTTCTACGAGCAGTACTTC. Translating gives CASSYGQSPTFYEQYF.

This clone showed up just once. The chain carries TRBV4-2 and TRBJ2-7; TRBD1 or TRBD2 may be the D gene (5 bases each). This CDR3 region has 11 residues. V was pared by 3 bases and J by 6 bases, with 6 bases between. CDR1 is LGHNA, CDR2 YNFKEQ, per germline. DNA of the CDR3: TGTGCCAGCAGCCAGAGGGGCGAGCAGTACTTC. It is translated as CASSQRGEQYF.

The chain recombines TRBV5-6 with TRBJ2-1; 8 nucleotides match TRBD2. This CDR3 comprises 19 residues. CDR1 SGHDT and CDR2 YYEEEE come from the germline V gene. J lost 2 bases, V lost 6 bases, and 19 bases had no gene match. CDR3 sequence: CASTSWGTSAWGAYNEQFF. In nucleotides, the CDR3 is TGTGCCAGCACCTCATGGGGGACTAGTGCTTGGGGCGCCTACAATGAGCAGTTCTTC. Drawing the rest from reference TRBV5-6 and TRBJ2-1, the complete variable domain is DAGVTQSPTHLIKTRGQQVTLRCSPKSGHDTVSWYQQALGQGPQFIFQYYEEEERQRGNFPDRFSGHQFPNYSSELNVNALLLGDSALYLCASTSWGTSAWGAYNEQFFGPGTRLTVL.

This chain links TRBV4-3 with TRBJ1-4; 12 nucleotides match TRBD1. Germline lookup yields CDR1 LGHNA and CDR2 YSLEER. J lost 8 bases, V lost 0 bases, and 10 bases had no gene match. The CDR3 runs 18 residues. CDR3 sequence reads: CASSQEPGTGGSWEKLFF. CDR3 DNA sequence: TGCGCCAGCAGCCAAGAACCCGGGACAGGGGGCTCATGGGAAAAACTGTTTTTT.

This chain joins TRBV7-8 and TRBJ1-1; TRBD1 matches 7 bases. The CDR3 spans 13 residues. The germline gives CDR1 SGHVS, CDR2 FQNEAQ. Trimming at V came to 5 bases and at J to 4 bases, leaving 4 bases not matched to a gene. CDR3 sequence reads: CASSLQGGTEAFF. CDR3 in DNA: TGTGCCAGCAGCCTGCAGGGGGGCACTGAAGCTTTCTTT.

The chain employs TRBV5-4 and TRBJ2-7, with TRBD1 matching 10 bases. The CDR3 is made up of 16 amino acids. Losses at the gene ends were 0 bases for V and 3 bases for J; bases not matched to a gene: 6. Looked up from germline, CDR1 is SGHNT and CDR2 is YYREEE (reference sequence). The chain's CDR3 is CASSLEPGQGFYEQYF. The CDR3 coding sequence is TGTGCCAGCAGCTTGGAACCGGGACAGGGGTTCTACGAGCAGTACTTC. Combining the CDR3 with reference TRBV5-4 and TRBJ2-7 gives the whole variable domain ETGVTQSPTHLIKTRGQQVTLRCSSQSGHNTVSWYQQALGQGPQFIFQYYREEENGRGNFPPRFSGLQFPNYSSELNVNALELDDSALYLCASSLEPGQGFYEQYFGPGTRLTVT.

The chain recombines TRBV6-6 with TRBJ1-1; D uncertain. The CDR3 covers 13 residues. Trimming took 8 bases from V and 0 from J, leaving 10 bases between them. CDR1 and CDR2 (germline): MNHNY, SVGAGI (reference sequence). In DNA, the CDR3 is TGTGCCAGCGGAGGCACCATGAACACTGAAGCTTTCTTT. It encodes CASGGTMNTEAFF.

The chain carries TRBV5-1 and TRBJ1-1; 9 bases agree with TRBD1. J lost 3 bases, V lost 5 bases, and 5 bases had no gene match. CDR1 is SGHRS, CDR2 YFSETQ, per germline. This CDR3 contains 14 residues. The CDR3 DNA sequence: TGCGCCAGCAGACAACAGGGGGCGTACACTGAAGCTTTCTTT. It yields the protein CASRQQGAYTEAFF.

This sequence joins TRBV19 and TRBJ2-7, with D perhaps assigned TRBD1 or TRBD2 (5 bases each). The V end was cut by 5 bases, the J end by 0 bases, with 11 bases between. Germline V gene lookup returns CDR1 LNHDA and CDR2 SQIVND (reference sequence). This CDR3 has 14 residues. CDR3 nucleotides: TGTGCCAGTAGTGCCGGGACGGCCTCCTACGAGCAGTACTTC. Translated: CASSAGTASYEQYF.

The CDR3 protein is CASLDRGVSNEQFF. In DNA form, the CDR3 reads TGTGCCAGTTTAGACAGGGGGGTAAGCAATGAGCAGTTCTTC. The gene calls are TRBV19 and TRBJ2-1; 9 positions match TRBD1. The length of the CDR3 is 14 residues. V lost 8 bases and J lost 6; bases outside the gene matches: 8. Germline lookup yields CDR1 LNHDA and CDR2 SQIVND (reference sequence).

The chain uses TRBV27 and TRBJ2-1; possible D gene TRBD2, 6 bases. This CDR3 contains 17 residues. CDR1 and CDR2 (germline): MNHEY, SMNVEV (reference sequence). V was cut by 2 bases and J by 2 bases, with 16 bases left in between. The CDR3 coding sequence is TGTGCCAGCAGTTTACGGGGAGCGGGTCAACCCTACAATGAGCAGTTCTTC. Translation: CASSLRGAGQPYNEQFF.

The chain carries TRBV11-2 and TRBJ2-6; D gene uncertain. CDR1 and CDR2 (germline): SGHAT, FQNNGV. V lost 2 bases to trimming and J lost 0 bases, with 11 bases between them. The CDR3 has 17 residues. The CDR3: CASSLSRQLSGANVLTF. CDR3 bases: TGTGCCAGCAGCTTATCCCGACAACTCTCTGGGGCCAACGTCCTGACTTTC.

This clone was seen only a few times. This chain connects TRBV7-9 to TRBJ2-7, with D possibly matching TRBD1 (6 bases). The V end lost 5 bases, the J end lost 3 bases, and 11 bases lay between the germline ends. Germline V gene data show CDR1 as SEHNR and CDR2 as FQNEAQ (reference sequence). This CDR3 has 13 residues. CDR3 nucleotides: TGTGCCAGCAGCACCGGGACACTCTACGAGCAGTACTTC. Protein product: CASSTGTLYEQYF.

CDR3 coding DNA: TGTGCCAGCAGTGAGACTCCAGGGAGCAGCACTGAAGCTTTCTTT. Translating it yields CASSETPGSSTEAFF. The chain recombines TRBV27 with TRBJ1-1; a weak D match, TRBD1 (5 bases). This CDR3 spans 15 amino acids. Trimming took 5 bases from V and 4 from J, leaving 17 bases between them. Germline V lookup: CDR1 MNHEY, CDR2 SMNVEV (reference sequence).

In its sample, this clone was seen a few times. The V and J genes are TRBV19 and TRBJ1-2; maybe TRBD1 (6 bases). Germline CDR1 and CDR2: LNHDA and SQIVND (reference sequence). There are 15 residues in the CDR3. The V gene lost 5 bases and the J gene lost 4 bases, with 17 bases spanning the gap. The CDR3 sequence: CASSPSGDVGYGYTF. The CDR3 DNA reads TGTGCCAGTAGTCCCTCAGGGGACGTTGGCTATGGCTACACCTTC.